This paragraph reports one TCR beta chain. This entry is derived from a study of blood T cell repertoires in COVID-19. Study overall: The study drew acute and convalescent COVID-19 samples from the United States, Italy and Spain.

In terms of age and location, participants ranged from about 18 to 90 years and lived in about two dozen US areas. The assay was immunoSEQ multiplex PCR, and TCRdb's table has in-frame clones only and misses some. This sample has about 250,000 clones, with roughly 89% found just once. This TCR came from a man in his forties or fifties who had recovered from COVID-19. Sequenced material: PBMCs or T cells enriched from blood (not recorded which).

CDR3 in DNA: TGTGCCAGCAGCTTAGCGGGGAATCCTAGGAGGAGAACCCAAGAGACCCAGTACTTC. This sequence encodes CASSLAGNPRRRTQETQYF. This rearrangement joins TRBV7-9 to TRBJ2-5; D is perhaps TRBD2 (5 bases). This CDR3 contains 19 residues. Germline values: CDR1 SEHNR, CDR2 FQNEAQ (reference sequence). V lost 0 bases to trimming and J lost 1 base, with 21 bases between them.